Below are 2 T cell receptor beta chains sequenced from a single sample in a study of T cell repertoires in cytomegalovirus infection. The antigens these receptors bind are not known. TCRdb used MiXCR to reprocess the reads, holding one entry per CDR3 protein. The table lists fewer than 650,000 distinct CDR3 sequences, around two fifths of them singletons, with 48% in the top ten. The sample in question was cultured PBMCs, obtained from culture after CMV antigen stimulation. Every receptor here comes from a human donor in good health (CMV status not recorded). Some clones in this sample may be carry-over from other donors' samples.

This clonotype was found a few times. The V gene is TRBV4-1, the J gene TRBJ1-1, with D uncertain. From germline, CDR1 is MGHRA and CDR2 YSYEKL. The CDR3 covers 13 residues. The V gene lost 3 bases and the J gene lost 5 bases, with 10 bases spanning the gap. DNA for the CDR3: TGCGCCAGCAGCCAGGTATCAAGAACTGAAGCTTTCTTT. It encodes CASSQVSRTEAFF.

V is TRBV20-1 and J is TRBJ2-5, with TRBD2 matching over 8 bases. CDR3 length equals 14 residues. Germline V CDR1 and CDR2: DFQATT, SNEGSKA (reference sequence). V gave up 3 bases and J gave up 5 bases; unmatched junction bases: 8. This chain's CDR3 is CSASGGAAVETQYF. In nucleotides, the CDR3 is TGCAGTGCTAGCGGGGGGGCCGCTGTGGAGACCCAGTACTTC.